This T cell receptor beta chain was found in a study of siplizumab effects on memory and regulatory T cells. Study-level results: Proliferating siplizumab-cultured Tregs lacked confirmed suppressive function. Siplizumab significantly reduced alloreactive sequences traceable to unstimulated CD4+ memory cells. There appeared to be greater diversity in naive T cells than in memory cells, and naive T cells seemed major contributors to the alloresponse. Roughly 80-97% of proliferating clones (CD4+ or CD8+) could not be assigned a naive or memory phenotype.

Repertoires were generated with immunoSEQ multiplex PCR, while TCRdb's copy carries only in-frame clones and drops some. The sample yields more than 85,000 clones, 92% seen once. Turning to this clone: Its matching antigen is unknown.

The germline V gene has CDR1 MNHNY and CDR2 SVGAGI (reference sequence). Trimming stripped 5 bases from V and 3 bases from J, with 7 bases between. This CDR3 has 12 residues. The chain has TRBV6-6 and TRBJ1-2, with D possibly being TRBD1 (6 bases). The TCR sequence derives from a human donor in good health. The sample consisted of Tregs sorted from blood. The CDR3, as DNA: TGTGCCAGCAGTCAGGGGTACTATGGCTACACCTTC. Protein sequence: CASSQGYYGYTF.